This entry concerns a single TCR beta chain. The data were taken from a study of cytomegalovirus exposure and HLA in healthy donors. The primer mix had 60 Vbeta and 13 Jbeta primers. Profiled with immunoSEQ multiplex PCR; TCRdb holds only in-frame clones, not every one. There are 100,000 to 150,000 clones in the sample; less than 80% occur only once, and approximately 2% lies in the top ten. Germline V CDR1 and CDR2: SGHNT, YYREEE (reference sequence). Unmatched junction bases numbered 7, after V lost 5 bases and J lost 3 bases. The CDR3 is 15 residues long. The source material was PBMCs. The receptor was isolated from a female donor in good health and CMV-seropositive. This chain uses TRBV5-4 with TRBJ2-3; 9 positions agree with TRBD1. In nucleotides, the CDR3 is TGTGCCAGCAGTTTAAGACAGGGGGATACAGATACGCAGTATTTT. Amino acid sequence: CASSLRQGDTDTQYF.